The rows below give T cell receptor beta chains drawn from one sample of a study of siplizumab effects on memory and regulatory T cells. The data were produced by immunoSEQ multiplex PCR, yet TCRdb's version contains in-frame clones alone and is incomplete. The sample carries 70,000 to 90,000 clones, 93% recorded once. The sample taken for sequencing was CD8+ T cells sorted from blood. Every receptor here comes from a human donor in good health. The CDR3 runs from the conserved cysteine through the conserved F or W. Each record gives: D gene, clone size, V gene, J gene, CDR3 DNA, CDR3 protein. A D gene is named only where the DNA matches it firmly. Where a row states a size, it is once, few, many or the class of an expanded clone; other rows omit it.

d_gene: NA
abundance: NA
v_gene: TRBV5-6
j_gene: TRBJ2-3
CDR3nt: TGTGCCAGCAGTTCAACCGTGGCAGATACGCAGTATTTT
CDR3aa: CASSSTVADTQYF

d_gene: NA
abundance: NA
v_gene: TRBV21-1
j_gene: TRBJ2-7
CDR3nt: TGTGCCAGCAGCAAAGTGGAGTGGAGACTTAATCAGGAGCAGTACTTC
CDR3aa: CASSKVEWRLNQEQYF

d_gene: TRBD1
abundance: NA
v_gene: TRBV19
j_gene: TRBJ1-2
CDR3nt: TGTGCCAGTTGGACAGGGGGTGGCTACACCTTC
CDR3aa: CASWTGGGYTF

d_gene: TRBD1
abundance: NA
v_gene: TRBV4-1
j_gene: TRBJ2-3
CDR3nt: TGCGCCAGCAGCCAAGGGACAGGGAGCACAGATACGCAGTATTTT
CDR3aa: CASSQGTGSTDTQYF

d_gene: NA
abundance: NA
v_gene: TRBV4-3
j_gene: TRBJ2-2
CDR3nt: TGCGCCAGCAGCCAAGGAACCCCCTTGGACGGGGAGCTGTTTTTT
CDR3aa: CASSQGTPLDGELFF

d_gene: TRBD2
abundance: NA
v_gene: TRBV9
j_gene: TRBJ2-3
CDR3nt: TGTGCCAGCAGCTTGGGACTAGTATCAGATACGCAGTATTTT
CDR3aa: CASSLGLVSDTQYF

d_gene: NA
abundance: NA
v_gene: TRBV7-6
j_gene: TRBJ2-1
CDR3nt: TGTGCCAGCAGCTTTGGGGAATGGAATGAGCAGTTCTTC
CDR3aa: CASSFGEWNEQFF

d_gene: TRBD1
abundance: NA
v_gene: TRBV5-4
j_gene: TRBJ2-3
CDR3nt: TGTGCCAGCAGCGAGGGGGCCGCAGATACGCAGTATTTT
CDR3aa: CASSEGAADTQYF

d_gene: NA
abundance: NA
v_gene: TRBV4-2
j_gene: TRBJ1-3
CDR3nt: TGTGCCAGCAGCCAAGACAGGGAACGGTCTGGAAACACCATATATTTT
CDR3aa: CASSQDRERSGNTIYF

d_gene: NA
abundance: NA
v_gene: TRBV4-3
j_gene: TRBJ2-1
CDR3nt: TGCGCCAGCAGCCAAGATGTGGGGGCCCATTACAATGAGCAGTTCTTC
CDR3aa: CASSQDVGAHYNEQFF

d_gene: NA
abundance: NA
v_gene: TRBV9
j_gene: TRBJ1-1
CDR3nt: TGTGCCAGCAGCGCCAGCGTAATGAACACTGAAGCTTTCTTT
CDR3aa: CASSASVMNTEAFF

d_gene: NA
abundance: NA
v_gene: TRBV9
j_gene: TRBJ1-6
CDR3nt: TGTGCCAGCAGCGTAGAGGCCACCAATTCACCCCTCCACTTT
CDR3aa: CASSVEATNSPLHF

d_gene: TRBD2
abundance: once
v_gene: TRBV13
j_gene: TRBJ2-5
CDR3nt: TGTGCCAGCAGACAGGGACTAGCGGGGGGACAAGAGACCCAGTACTTC
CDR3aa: CASRQGLAGGQETQYF

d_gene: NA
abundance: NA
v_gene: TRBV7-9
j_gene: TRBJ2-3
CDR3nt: TGTGCCAGCAGCCGCCTCGGGGGTAGCACAGATACGCAGTATTTT
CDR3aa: CASSRLGGSTDTQYF

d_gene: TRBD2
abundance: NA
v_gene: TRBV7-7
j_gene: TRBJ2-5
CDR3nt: TGTGCCAGCAGCTTGAGCGGGGGGGCCTCGGAGACCCAGTACTTC
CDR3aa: CASSLSGGASETQYF

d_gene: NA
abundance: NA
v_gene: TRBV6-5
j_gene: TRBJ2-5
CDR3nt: TGTGCCAGCAGTTACTCTTCCTACCAAGAGACCCAGTACTTC
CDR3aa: CASSYSSYQETQYF

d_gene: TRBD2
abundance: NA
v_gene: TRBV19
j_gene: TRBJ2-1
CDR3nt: TGTGCCAGTAGTATCGGTCTAGCGGGGCTCAATGAGCAGTTCTTC
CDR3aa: CASSIGLAGLNEQFF

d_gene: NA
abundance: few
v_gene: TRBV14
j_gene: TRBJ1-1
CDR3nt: TGTGCCAGCAGCCAGGGGAGCACTGAAGCTTTCTTT
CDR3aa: CASSQGSTEAFF

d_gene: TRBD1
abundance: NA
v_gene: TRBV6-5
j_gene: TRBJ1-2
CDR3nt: TGTGCCAGCAGTTACTCGAGGGGGCTGGAAGTTGGCTACACCTTC
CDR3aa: CASSYSRGLEVGYTF

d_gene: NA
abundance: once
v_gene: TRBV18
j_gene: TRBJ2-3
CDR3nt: TGTGCCAGCTCATTTTTTGGGGTATCTGCAGATACGCAGTATTTT
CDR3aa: CASSFFGVSADTQYF

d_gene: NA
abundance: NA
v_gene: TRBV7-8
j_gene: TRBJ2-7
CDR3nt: TGTGCCAGCAGCCTGCAGGACAGCCCCTACGAGCAGTACTTC
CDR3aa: CASSLQDSPYEQYF

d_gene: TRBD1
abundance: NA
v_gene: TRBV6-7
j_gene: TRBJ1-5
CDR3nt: TGTGCCAAGGCGGGACAGGGGACGGTAGATCAGCCCCAGCATTTT
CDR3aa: CAKAGQGTVDQPQHF

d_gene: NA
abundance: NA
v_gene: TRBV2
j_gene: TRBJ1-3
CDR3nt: TGTGCCGGAGATCCGTGGGTAGAGACTGGAAACACCATATATTTT
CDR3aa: CAGDPWVETGNTIYF

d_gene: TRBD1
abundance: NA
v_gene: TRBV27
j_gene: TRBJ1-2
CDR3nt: TGTGCCAGCAGTTTAACCGGGGACAGGGATGGCTACACCTTC
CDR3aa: CASSLTGDRDGYTF